The T cell receptor beta chain under discussion was sequenced for a study of shared clonotypes between healthy human individuals. Whole-study findings and limits: Generally, estimated richness proved larger in naive subsets than it did in memory subsets.

TCRdb's table, derived via immunoSEQ multiplex PCR, lists solely in-frame clones and lacks some. The sample has around 2.5 million clones, roughly 93% seen once. On this clone itself: Its antigen is undetermined.

The V and J ends lost 5 bases and 6 bases, in that order; junction bases with no gene match: 15. Germline V gene lookup returns CDR1 SGHAT and CDR2 FQNNGV. The CDR3 consists of 16 residues. CD45RA-negative memory and CD45RA+ naive subsets were split from the CD4+ cells. Sequenced material: naive CD4+ T cells from PBMCs. This sample's subset: CD45RA+ positively selected. The chain is built from TRBV11-2 and TRBJ2-7; 8 nucleotides align to TRBD2. This TCR came from a man between 18 and 35 years old in good health. Some clones in this sample may be carry-over from other donors' samples. CDR3 in amino acids: CASSAPSSREVVEQYF. CDR3 DNA: TGTGCCAGCAGCGCCCCTTCTTCGCGGGAGGTCGTCGAGCAGTACTTC.